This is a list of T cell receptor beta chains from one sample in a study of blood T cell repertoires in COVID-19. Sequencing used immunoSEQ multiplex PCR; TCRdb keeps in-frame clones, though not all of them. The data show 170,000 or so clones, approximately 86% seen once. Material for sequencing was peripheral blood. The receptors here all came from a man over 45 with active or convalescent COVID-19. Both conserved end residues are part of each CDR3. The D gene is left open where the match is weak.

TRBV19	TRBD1	CASSTRTGGNTGELFF
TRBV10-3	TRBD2	CAISESPLAGGGEQYF
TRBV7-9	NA	CASSLGRGPSGYGPQHF
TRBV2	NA	CASSRQTDTQYF
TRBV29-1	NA	CSVVISGDTEAFF
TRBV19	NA	CASGRLDTQYF
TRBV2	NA	CATRRSTEAFF
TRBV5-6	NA	CASSQGTAGPETQYF
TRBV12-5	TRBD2	CASGTLAGGNEQFF
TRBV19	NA	CASSEGVGTPLHF
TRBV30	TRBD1	CAWGQGGKETQYF
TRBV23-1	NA	CASSQGDNYEQYF